This TCR beta chain was captured by sequencing in a study of shared clonotypes between healthy human individuals. With regard to this clone: Its target is unknown.

Each cell subset's genomic DNA was divided evenly among several immunoSEQ plates. Clones were sequenced by immunoSEQ multiplex PCR, and TCRdb holds only the in-frame ones, with some missing. Of about 1.9 million clones listed, roughly 93% were seen once; the top ten hold roughly 1.7%. Whole-study results and caveats: Estimated richness values were generally larger in naive subsets than in memory subsets. The represented genetic and exposure-history diversity was limited by the small number of donors.

The CDR3 runs to 14 residues. The germline gives CDR1 GTSNPN, CDR2 SVGIG (reference sequence). The V end lost 5 bases, the J end lost 3 bases, and 13 bases lay between the germline ends. In the naive CD8 group, cells lacked CD45RO and were positively selected for CCR7, so terminally differentiated effector memory CD45RA+ cells were left out. This clonotype originated in a man younger than 35 in good health. Some clones in this sample may be carry-over from other donors' samples. The rearrangement joins TRBV30 to TRBJ1-4; the D gene is possibly TRBD1 (5 bases). The sequencing sample was made of naive CD8+ T cells from PBMCs. CDR3: CAWQPGTANEKLFF. The CDR3 DNA is TGTGCCTGGCAACCCGGGACGGCTAATGAAAAACTGTTTTTT. The full variable domain, in which reference TRBV30 and TRBJ1-4 provide the parts outside the CDR3, is SQTIHQWPATLVQPVGSPLSLECTVEGTSNPNLYWYRQAAGRGLQLLFYSVGIGQISSEVPQNLSASRPQDRQFILSSKKLLLSDSGFYLCAWQPGTANEKLFFGSGTQLSVL.